This T cell receptor beta chain was retrieved from a study of cytomegalovirus exposure and HLA in healthy donors. PCR involved 60 Vbeta and 13 Jbeta primers. Data came from immunoSEQ multiplex PCR; TCRdb stores just in-frame clones and leaves some out. Found here are about 98,000 clones, about 74% of them singletons; the top ten hold around 2%. CDR3 size: 14 residues. Germline V gene lookup returns CDR1 SGHRS and CDR2 YFSETQ. The V segment lost 5 bases and the J segment 2 bases; nucleotides outside the gene matches: 4. Sequences were obtained from PBMCs. The receptor was derived from a male donor in good health and CMV-seronegative. The chain couples TRBV5-1 to TRBJ1-3; TRBD1 matches 7 bases. CDR3 in amino acids: CASRSDRAGNTIYF. In DNA form, the CDR3 reads TGCGCCAGCAGATCCGACAGGGCTGGAAACACCATATATTTT.